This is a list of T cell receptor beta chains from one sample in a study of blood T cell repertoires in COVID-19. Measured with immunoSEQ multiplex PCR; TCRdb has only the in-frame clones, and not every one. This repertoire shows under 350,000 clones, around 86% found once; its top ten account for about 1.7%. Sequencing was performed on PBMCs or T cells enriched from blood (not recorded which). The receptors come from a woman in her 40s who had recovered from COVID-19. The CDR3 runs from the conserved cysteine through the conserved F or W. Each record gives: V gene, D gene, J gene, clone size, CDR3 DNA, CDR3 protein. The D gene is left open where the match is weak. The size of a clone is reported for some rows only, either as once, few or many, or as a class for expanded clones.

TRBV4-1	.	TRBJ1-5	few	TGCGCCAGCAGCCAAGTAGGAGGGATTAATCAGCCCCAGCATTTT	CASSQVGGINQPQHF
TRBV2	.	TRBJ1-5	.	TGTGCCAGCAGGAGGGAGGGGGGTCAGCCCCAGCATTTT	CASRREGGQPQHF
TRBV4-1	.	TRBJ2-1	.	TGCGCCAGCAGCCAAGTAGTGGTCAATGAGCAGTTCTTC	CASSQVVVNEQFF
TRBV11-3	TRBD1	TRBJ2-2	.	TGTGCCAGCAGCAACCAACAGGGGGCGGCCGGGGAGCTGTTTTTT	CASSNQQGAAGELFF
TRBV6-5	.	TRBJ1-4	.	TGTGCCAGCAGTTACGGGGGCCGGGCTGGGGAAAAACTGTTTTTT	CASSYGGRAGEKLFF
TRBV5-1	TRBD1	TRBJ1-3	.	TGCGCCAGCAGCTTGGGACAGGGGGCTAGAAGGACTGGAAACACCATATATTTT	CASSLGQGARRTGNTIYF
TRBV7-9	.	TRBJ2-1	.	TGTGCCAGCAGCCACGAGAGACAGTCAGGGTACAATGAGCAGTTCTTC	CASSHERQSGYNEQFF
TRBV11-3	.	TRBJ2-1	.	TGTGCCAGCAGCGCCCGATCGGGAGACAATGAGCAGTTCTTC	CASSARSGDNEQFF
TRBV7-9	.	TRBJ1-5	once	TGTGCCAGCAGCTTAGTGGGGGGGGGCCTAGAGCCCCAGCATTTT	CASSLVGGGLEPQHF
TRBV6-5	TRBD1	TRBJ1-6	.	TGTGCCAGCAGCCGGGACAGGGGTAATTCACCCCTCCACTTT	CASSRDRGNSPLHF
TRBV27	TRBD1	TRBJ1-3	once	TGTGCCAGCAGTCGGTACGGGACAGGGTTTGGAAACACCATATATTTT	CASSRYGTGFGNTIYF
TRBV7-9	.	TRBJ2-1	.	TGTGCCAGCAGCATCAGGGACAATGAGCAGTTCTTC	CASSIRDNEQFF
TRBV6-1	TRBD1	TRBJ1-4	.	TGTGCCAGCAGTGAGGCAGGGGGGGAAAAACTGTTTTTT	CASSEAGGEKLFF
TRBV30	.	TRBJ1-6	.	TGTGCCAGGAGATGGCTCTATAATTCACCCCTCCACTTT	CARRWLYNSPLHF
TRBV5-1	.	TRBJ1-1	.	TGCGCCAGCAGCTTGGGAGATAGGGGAAGGACTGAAGCTTTCTTT	CASSLGDRGRTEAFF
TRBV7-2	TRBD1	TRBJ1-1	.	TGTGCCAGCAGCTTACTCGGCAGGGGGCTGGTGAACACTGAAGCTTTCTTT	CASSLLGRGLVNTEAFF
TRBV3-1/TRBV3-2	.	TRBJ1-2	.	TGTGCCAGCAGCCGCCCTAACACGGGTCTTGGCTACACCTTC	CASSRPNTGLGYTF